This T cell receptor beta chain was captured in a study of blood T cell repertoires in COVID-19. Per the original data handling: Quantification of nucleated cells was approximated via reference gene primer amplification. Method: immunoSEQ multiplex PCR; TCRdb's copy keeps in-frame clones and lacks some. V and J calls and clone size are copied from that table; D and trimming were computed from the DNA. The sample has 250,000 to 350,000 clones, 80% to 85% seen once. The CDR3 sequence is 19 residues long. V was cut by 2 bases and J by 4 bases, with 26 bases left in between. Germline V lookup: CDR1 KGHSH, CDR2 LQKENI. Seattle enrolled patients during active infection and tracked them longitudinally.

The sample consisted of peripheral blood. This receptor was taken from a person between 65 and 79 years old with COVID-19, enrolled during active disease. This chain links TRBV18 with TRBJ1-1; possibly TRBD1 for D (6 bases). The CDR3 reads CASSPNTSQGFAEGTEAFF. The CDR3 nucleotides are TGTGCCAGCTCACCAAATACGTCACAGGGTTTTGCCGAAGGCACTGAAGCTTTCTTT.